This T cell receptor (beta chain) was sequenced in a study of response to subunit inactivated influenza vaccine. General observations from the study: It was the authors' suggestion that each seasonal influenza vaccination recruits few new T cells.

This clonotype came up a few times. Its matching antigen is unknown. Each CDR3 protein gets one entry after TCRdb re-called the RT-PCR reads with MiXCR. The sample lists under 750,000 distinct CDR3 sequences; about 10% were seen once. The germline V and J ends were trimmed by 0 bases and 5 bases, with 16 bases remaining between them. The CDR3 spans 16 residues. Germline CDR1 SGHTA, CDR2 FQGNSA. Sequenced material: PBMCs from blood, taken on the day of vaccination. This chain uses TRBV7-2 with TRBJ2-5, with D maybe TRBD2 (6 bases). The TCR was taken from a man aged 45-60 years who received an inactivated influenza vaccine. The CDR3 DNA follows: TGTGCCAGCAGCTTAGCAGTAATGCGGGCGGGGGAGACCCAGTACTTC. It translates to CASSLAVMRAGETQYF.